This TCR beta chain originates from a study of cytomegalovirus exposure and HLA in healthy donors (dated by TCRdb to about 2017). About the full investigation: According to a later analysis, one platform produced both the roughly 110 validation repertoires and the approximately 670 repertoires of the first cohort. The study aimed to test whether signatures of past pathogen exposure could be identified by cataloging public T cell receptors. The study combined high-throughput TCR immunosequencing, statistical association of individual TCRs with disease status, and machine learning to predict cytomegalovirus infection status. Along with the approximately 670-subject first cohort, a separate validation cohort of roughly 110 different subjects was used. General conclusions and limits of the study: Three of the identified cytomegalovirus-associated TCR beta chains were confirmed in vitro to be specific for cytomegalovirus antigens. The validation cohort had no HLA typing available for a later analysis, so co-occurrence within that cohort was assessed over all 120 or so repertoires. In both the original and validation cohorts, the classifier was reported to diagnose cytomegalovirus status with high specificity and sensitivity. The study gave a list of under 200 TCR beta chains associated with cytomegalovirus. It was suggested by the authors that the approach could potentially be generalized to other disease states and immunological phenotypes. Most TCR sequences were seen in very few donors, while some public TCRs were found in many individuals. Subsequent analysis determined that TCRs grouped into clusters in the first cohort also showed a tendency toward co-occurrence across the 120 validation repertoires, and 85% to 95% of cluster scores exceeded 0.

The library was obtained by the immunoSEQ multiplex PCR assay. Regarding the original processing steps: To diagnose cytomegalovirus status from the catalog of TCR beta chain sequences, a statistical classification framework was built. In its TCRdb copy, this immuneACCESS table keeps in-frame sequences only and misses some clones. Where compared with another copy, unresolved V genes explain less than half of these, and the others have no known cause. D and trimming come from the DNA, and the V and J calls and clone size come from that table. The sample records about 56,000 clones, nearly 90% of which are singletons. Over 12% of the sample is held by the ten biggest clonotypes. The donors were included in the validation cohort of over a hundred subjects, a group kept apart from the approximately 700-subject first cohort. As to this clone: Its recognized antigen is unknown. Within one base of it there is no much larger clone, and no base qualities were kept.

Inclusive of the bounding cysteine and phenylalanine, the CDR3 is 16 residues long. Of all the DNA, just the CDR3 is kept, 48 bases in frame from base 1. The chain is made from TRBV21-1 and TRBJ1-4; whether TRBD1, the table's D call, matches the DNA was not checked. TRBV21-1 is a recognized pseudogene. The sequence came from a young woman in good health and CMV-seronegative. Sample: PBMCs. Read as DNA, the sequence is TGTGCCAGCAGCAAATCATGCCAGGGGGTAAATGAAAAACTGTTTTTT. Its protein product is CASSKSCQGVNEKLFF.